This entry lists 7 T cell receptor beta chains sequenced from one sample in a study of OX40 agonist ivuxolimab in advanced cancers. Data came from immunoSEQ multiplex PCR; TCRdb stores just in-frame clones and leaves some out. The table includes 70,000 to 80,000 clones, 94% detected once. The sample in question was CD4+ or CD8+ T cells sorted from blood, obtained in a trial of the OX40 agonist ivuxolimab. These receptors all stem from an adult with an advanced solid tumor such as melanoma, head and neck, liver or kidney cancer.

The chain employs TRBV6-1 and TRBJ1-1, with D possibly being TRBD1 (6 bases). V was shortened by 6 bases and J by 5 bases, with 22 bases between the two germline ends. This CDR3 is built from 16 residues. From germline, CDR1 is MNHNS and CDR2 SASEGT. The DNA of the CDR3 is TGTGCCAGCAGCGAAAAAGGAAACAGGGTGTGGACTGAAGCTTTCTTT. Translating gives CASSEKGNRVWTEAFF.

V usage is TRBV5-4 and J usage is TRBJ2-7, with TRBD2 identical over 9 bases. Per germline, CDR1 SGHNT and CDR2 YYREEE (reference sequence). This CDR3 is built from 15 residues. J lost 4 bases, V lost 4 bases, and 9 bases had no gene match. The CDR3 region has the DNA TGTGCCAGCAGCGCCTTGACTAGCGGAGGTTACGAGCAGTACTTC. It is translated as CASSALTSGGYEQYF.

The CDR3: CASSDGTGLNTEAFF. The CDR3 bases are TGTGCCAGCAGCGACGGGACAGGGTTGAACACTGAAGCTTTCTTT. V is TRBV7-9 and J is TRBJ1-1; 9 bases align to TRBD1. V trimming: 5 bases; J trimming: 0 bases; junction bases outside the gene matches: 4. The CDR3 sequence is 15 residues long. Germline V lookup: CDR1 SEHNR, CDR2 FQNEAQ (reference sequence).

The CDR3 loop reads CATSGLAFLYNEQFF. The CDR3 nucleotides are TGTGCCACCTCGGGACTAGCTTTTCTATACAATGAGCAGTTCTTC. The V and J genes are TRBV28 and TRBJ2-1, with TRBD2 matching 9 bases. Trimming took 10 bases from V and 4 from J; bases not matched to a gene: 11. Germline assignment: CDR1 MDHEN and CDR2 SYDVKM. CDR3 length: 15 amino acids.

The chain is built from TRBV10-3 and TRBJ1-1; D is possibly TRBD1 (5 bases). Germline assignment: CDR1 ENHRY and CDR2 SYGVKD. This CDR3 spans 14 amino acids. The V end was cut by 2 bases, the J end by 3 bases, with 10 bases between. The CDR3 DNA is TGTGCCATCAGTGAGCCCGGGGGGGACACTGAAGCTTTCTTT. This encodes CAISEPGGDTEAFF.

V gene TRBV6-4 combines with J gene TRBJ2-3, with TRBD1 matching over 12 bases. Germline values: CDR1 MRHNA, CDR2 SNTAGT. The length of the CDR3 is 16 residues. The CDR3 DNA is TGTGCGCATAGCGGTGGGGGACAGGGGGCGGGAGATACGCAGTATTTT. Amino acids: CAHSGGGQGAGDTQYF.

In its sample, this clone was seen a few times. This rearrangement joins TRBV7-9 to TRBJ1-1, with D unclear. Germline V CDR1 and CDR2: SEHNR, FQNEAQ (reference sequence). The CDR3 runs to 11 residues. Trimming cost V 5 bases and J 7 bases, with 8 bases left between them. The CDR3 DNA is TGTGCCAGCAGCGTCGGGGTTGAAGCTTTCTTT. It translates to CASSVGVEAFF.